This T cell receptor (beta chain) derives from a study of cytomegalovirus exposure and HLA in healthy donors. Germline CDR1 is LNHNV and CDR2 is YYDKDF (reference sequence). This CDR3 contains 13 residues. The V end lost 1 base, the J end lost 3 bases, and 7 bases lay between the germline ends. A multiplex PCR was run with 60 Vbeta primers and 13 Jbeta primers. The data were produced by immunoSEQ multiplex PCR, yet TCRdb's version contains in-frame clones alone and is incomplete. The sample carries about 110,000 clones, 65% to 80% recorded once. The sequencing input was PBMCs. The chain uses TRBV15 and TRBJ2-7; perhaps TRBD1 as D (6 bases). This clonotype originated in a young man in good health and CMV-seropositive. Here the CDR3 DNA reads TGTGCCACCAGCAGAGCACAGGGCTACGAGCAGTACTTC. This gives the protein CATSRAQGYEQYF.